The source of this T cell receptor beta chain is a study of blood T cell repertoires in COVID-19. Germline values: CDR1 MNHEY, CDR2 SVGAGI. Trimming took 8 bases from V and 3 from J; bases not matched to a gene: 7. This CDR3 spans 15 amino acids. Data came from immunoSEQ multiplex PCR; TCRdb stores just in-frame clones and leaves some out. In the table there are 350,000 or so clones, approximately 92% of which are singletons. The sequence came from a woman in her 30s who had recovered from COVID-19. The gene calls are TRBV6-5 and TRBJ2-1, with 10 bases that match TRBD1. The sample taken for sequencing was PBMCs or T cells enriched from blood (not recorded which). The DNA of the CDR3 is TGTGCCAGCCGACAGGGGGCGCAGGGCTACAATGAGCAGTTCTTC. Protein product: CASRQGAQGYNEQFF.